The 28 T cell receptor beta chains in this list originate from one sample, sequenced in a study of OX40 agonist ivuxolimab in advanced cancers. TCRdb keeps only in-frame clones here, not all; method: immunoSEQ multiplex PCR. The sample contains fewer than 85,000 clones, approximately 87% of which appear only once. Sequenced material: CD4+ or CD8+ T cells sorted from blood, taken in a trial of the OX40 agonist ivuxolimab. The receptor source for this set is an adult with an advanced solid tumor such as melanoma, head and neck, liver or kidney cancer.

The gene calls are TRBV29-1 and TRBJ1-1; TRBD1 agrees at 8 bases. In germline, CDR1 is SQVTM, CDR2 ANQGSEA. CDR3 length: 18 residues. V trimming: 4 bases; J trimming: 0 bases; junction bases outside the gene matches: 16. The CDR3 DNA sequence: TGCAGCGTTGTAAAGGACAGGGCCCTTTCCTTTATGAACACTGAAGCTTTCTTT. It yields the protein CSVVKDRALSFMNTEAFF. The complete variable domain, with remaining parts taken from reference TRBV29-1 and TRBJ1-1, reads SAVISQKPSRDICQRGTSLTIQCQVDSQVTMMFWYRQQPGQSLTLIATANQGSEATYESGFVIDKFPISRPNLTFSTLTVSNMSPEDSSIYLCSVVKDRALSFMNTEAFFGQGTRLTVV.

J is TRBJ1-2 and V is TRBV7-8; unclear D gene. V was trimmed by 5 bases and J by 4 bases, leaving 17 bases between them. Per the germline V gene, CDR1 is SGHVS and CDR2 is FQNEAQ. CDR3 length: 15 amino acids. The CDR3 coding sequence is TGTGCCAGCAGCATAAGGGATCTCTCGGGCTATGGCTACACCTTC. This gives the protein CASSIRDLSGYGYTF.

The CDR3 DNA reads as TGTGCCAGCAGTGACACCCGGGACAGCAAGAGCTACACCTTC. Protein sequence: CASSDTRDSKSYTF. V usage is TRBV6-4 and J usage is TRBJ1-2; 7 bases are a match to TRBD1. V shed 2 bases and J 9 bases; nucleotides not matched to a gene: 9. In germline, CDR1 is MRHNA, CDR2 SNTAGT. This CDR3 has 14 residues.

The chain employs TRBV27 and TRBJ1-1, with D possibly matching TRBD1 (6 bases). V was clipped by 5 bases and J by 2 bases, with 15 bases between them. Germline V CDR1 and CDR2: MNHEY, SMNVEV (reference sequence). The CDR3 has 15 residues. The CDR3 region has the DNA TGTGCCAGCAGTACACGACAGGCAACAAACACTGAAGCTTTCTTT. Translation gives CASSTRQATNTEAFF.

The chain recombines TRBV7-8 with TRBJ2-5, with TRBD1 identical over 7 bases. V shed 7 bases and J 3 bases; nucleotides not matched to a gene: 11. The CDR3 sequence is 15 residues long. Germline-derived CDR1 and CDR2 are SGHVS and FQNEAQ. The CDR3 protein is CASKDEGGRKETQYF. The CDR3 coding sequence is TGTGCCAGCAAGGATGAAGGGGGCCGAAAAGAGACCCAGTACTTC. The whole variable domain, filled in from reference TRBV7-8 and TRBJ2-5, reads GAGVSQSPRYKVAKRGQDVALRCDPISGHVSLFWYQQALGQGPEFLTYFQNEAQLDKSGLPSDRFFAERPEGSVSTLKIQRTQQEDSAVYLCASKDEGGRKETQYFGPGTRLLVL.

The CDR3 loop is CASSLSQGYGYTF. Here the CDR3 DNA reads TGTGCCAGCAGCTTAAGCCAGGGCTATGGCTACACCTTC. The genes are TRBV7-3 and TRBJ1-2; the D gene is possibly TRBD1 (5 bases). The CDR3 totals 13 residues. Trimming removed 1 base from V and 4 bases from J, with 7 bases in between. Germline values: CDR1 SGHTA, CDR2 FQGTGA.

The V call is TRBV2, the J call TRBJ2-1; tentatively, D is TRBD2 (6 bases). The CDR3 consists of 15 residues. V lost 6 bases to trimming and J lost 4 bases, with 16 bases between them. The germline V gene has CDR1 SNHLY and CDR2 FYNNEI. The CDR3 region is CASRPSPRGYNEQFF. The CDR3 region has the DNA TGTGCCAGCAGGCCCAGCCCCCGGGGGTACAATGAGCAGTTCTTC.

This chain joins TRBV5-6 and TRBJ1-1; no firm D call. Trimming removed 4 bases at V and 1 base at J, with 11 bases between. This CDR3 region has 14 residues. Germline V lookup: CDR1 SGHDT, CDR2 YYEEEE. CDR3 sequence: CASSRRPANTEAFF. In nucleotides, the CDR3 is TGTGCCAGCAGCCGGCGCCCGGCGAACACTGAAGCTTTCTTT.

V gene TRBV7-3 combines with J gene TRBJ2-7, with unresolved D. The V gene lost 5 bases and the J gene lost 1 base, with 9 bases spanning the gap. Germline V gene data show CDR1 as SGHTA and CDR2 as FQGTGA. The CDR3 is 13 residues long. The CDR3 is CASSLDFSYEQYF. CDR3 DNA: TGTGCCAGCAGCCTCGATTTTTCCTACGAGCAGTACTTC.

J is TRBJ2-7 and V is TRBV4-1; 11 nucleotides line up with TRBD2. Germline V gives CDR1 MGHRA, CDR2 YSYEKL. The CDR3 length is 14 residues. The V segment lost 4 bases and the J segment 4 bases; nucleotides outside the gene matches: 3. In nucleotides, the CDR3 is TGCGCCAGCAGCCGCGGGACTAGCGGTTACGAGCAGTACTTC. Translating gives CASSRGTSGYEQYF.

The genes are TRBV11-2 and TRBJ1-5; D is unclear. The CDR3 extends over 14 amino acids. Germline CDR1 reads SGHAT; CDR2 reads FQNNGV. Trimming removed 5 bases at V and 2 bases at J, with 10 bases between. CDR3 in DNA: TGTGCCAGCAGCCTGTCGGACGGCAATCAGCCCCAGCATTTT. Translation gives CASSLSDGNQPQHF.

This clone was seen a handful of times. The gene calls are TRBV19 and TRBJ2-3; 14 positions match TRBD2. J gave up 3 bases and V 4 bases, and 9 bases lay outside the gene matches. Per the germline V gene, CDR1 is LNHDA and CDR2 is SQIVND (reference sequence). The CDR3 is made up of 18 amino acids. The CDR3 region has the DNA TGTGCCAGTAGTAGGGGACTAGCGGGGGCCTCGGGGACAGATACGCAGTATTTT. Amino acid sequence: CASSRGLAGASGTDTQYF.

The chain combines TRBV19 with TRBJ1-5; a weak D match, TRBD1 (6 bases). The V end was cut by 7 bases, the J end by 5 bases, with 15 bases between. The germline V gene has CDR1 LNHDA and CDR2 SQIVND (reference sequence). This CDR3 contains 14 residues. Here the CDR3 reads CASTPGQFHQPQHF. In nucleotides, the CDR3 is TGTGCCAGTACCCCGGGACAATTTCATCAGCCCCAGCATTTT.

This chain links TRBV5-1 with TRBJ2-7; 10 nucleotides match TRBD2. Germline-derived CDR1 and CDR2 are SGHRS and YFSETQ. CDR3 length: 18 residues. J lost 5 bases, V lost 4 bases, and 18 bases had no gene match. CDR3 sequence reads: CASSTYGVAGGKFNEQYF. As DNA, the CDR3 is TGCGCCAGCAGCACTTACGGGGTAGCGGGGGGTAAGTTCAACGAGCAGTACTTC.

The CDR3 nucleotides read TGTGCCTGGAGTGTAATCAAGAACTCTGGAAACACCATATATTTT. It yields the protein CAWSVIKNSGNTIYF. This chain links TRBV30 with TRBJ1-3; no reliable D call. The germline V and J ends were trimmed by 0 bases and 0 bases, with 9 bases remaining between them. CDR1 and CDR2 (germline): GTSNPN, SVGIG (reference sequence). The CDR3 extends over 15 amino acids.

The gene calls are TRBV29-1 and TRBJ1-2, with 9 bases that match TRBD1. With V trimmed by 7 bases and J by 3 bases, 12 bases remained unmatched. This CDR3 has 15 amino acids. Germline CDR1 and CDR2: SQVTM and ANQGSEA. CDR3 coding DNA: TGCAGCGCTGGAGACAGGACAGGGGCGGACTATGGCTACACCTTC. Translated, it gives CSAGDRTGADYGYTF.

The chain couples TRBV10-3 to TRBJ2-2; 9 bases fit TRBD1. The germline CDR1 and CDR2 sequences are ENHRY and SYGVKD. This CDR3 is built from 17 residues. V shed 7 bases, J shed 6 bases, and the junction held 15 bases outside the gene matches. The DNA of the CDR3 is TGTGCCATCAAGCACGAGCCCACAGGGGGCGCGTCCGGGGAGCTGTTTTTT. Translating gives CAIKHEPTGGASGELFF.

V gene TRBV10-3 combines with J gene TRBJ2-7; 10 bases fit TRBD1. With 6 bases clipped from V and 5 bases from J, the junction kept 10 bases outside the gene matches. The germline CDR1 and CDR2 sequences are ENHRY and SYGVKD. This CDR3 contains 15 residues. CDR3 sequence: CAIRAKRQGADEQYF. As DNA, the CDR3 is TGTGCCATCAGGGCCAAGAGACAGGGGGCGGACGAGCAGTACTTC.

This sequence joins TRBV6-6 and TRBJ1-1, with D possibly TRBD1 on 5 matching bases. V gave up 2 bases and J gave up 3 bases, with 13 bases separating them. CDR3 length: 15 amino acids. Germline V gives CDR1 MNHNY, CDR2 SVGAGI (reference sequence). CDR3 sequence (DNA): TGTGCCAGCAGTTACCTGTCAGGGCGAGACACTGAAGCTTTCTTT. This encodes CASSYLSGRDTEAFF.

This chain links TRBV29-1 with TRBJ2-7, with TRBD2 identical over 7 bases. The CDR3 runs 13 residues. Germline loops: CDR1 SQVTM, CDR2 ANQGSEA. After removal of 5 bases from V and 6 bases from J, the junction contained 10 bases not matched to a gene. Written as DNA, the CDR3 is TGCAGCGTTAAGGGACTACCCAGAAGCGAGCAGTACTTC. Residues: CSVKGLPRSEQYF.

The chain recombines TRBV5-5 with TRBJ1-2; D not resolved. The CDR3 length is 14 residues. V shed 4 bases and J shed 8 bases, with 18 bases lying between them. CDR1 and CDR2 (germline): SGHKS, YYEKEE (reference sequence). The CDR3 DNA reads TGTGCCAGCAGCCCACGGACGGCGGGTAGAGGCTACACCTTC. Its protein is CASSPRTAGRGYTF. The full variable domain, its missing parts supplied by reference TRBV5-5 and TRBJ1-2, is DAGVTQSPTHLIKTRGQQVTLRCSPISGHKSVSWYQQVLGQGPQFIFQYYEKEERGRGNFPDRFSARQFPNYSSELNVNALLLGDSALYLCASSPRTAGRGYTFGSGTRLTVV.

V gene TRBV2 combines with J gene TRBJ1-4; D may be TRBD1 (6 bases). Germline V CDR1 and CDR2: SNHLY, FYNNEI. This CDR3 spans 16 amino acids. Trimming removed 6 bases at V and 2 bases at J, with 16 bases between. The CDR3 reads CASSAMRTVTNEKLFF. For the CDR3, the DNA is TGTGCCAGCAGCGCCATGAGGACAGTTACTAATGAAAAACTGTTTTTT.

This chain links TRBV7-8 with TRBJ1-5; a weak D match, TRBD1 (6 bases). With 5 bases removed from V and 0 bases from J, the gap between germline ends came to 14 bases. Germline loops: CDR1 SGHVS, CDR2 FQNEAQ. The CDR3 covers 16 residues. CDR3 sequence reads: CASSGGTPNSNQPQHF. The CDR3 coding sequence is TGTGCCAGCAGCGGGGGGACACCGAATAGCAATCAGCCCCAGCATTTT.

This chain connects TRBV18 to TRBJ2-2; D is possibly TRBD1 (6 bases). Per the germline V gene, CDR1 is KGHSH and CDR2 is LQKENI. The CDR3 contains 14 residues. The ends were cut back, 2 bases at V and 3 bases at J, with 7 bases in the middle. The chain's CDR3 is CASSPRQDTGELFF. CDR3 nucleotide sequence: TGTGCCAGCTCACCAAGACAGGACACCGGGGAGCTGTTTTTT.

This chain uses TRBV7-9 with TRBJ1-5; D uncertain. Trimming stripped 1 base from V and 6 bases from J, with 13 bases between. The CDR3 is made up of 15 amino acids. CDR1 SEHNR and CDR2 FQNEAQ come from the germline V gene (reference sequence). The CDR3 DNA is TGTGCCAGCAGCTTAGGACGTACGCGTGGTCAGCCCCAGCATTTT. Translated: CASSLGRTRGQPQHF.

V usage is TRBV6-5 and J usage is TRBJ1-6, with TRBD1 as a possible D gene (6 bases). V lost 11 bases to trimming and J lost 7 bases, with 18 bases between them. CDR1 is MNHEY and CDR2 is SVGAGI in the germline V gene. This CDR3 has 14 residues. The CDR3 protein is CASRFGGGNSPLHF. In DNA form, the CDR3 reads TGTGCCTCCCGGTTCGGGGGCGGGAATTCACCCCTCCACTTT.

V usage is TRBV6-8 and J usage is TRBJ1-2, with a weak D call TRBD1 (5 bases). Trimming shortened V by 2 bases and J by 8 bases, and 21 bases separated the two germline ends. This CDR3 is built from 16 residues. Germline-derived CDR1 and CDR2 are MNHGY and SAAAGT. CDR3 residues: CASSYIRGGSAPGYTF. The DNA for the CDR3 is TGTGCCAGCAGTTACATCCGGGGGGGTTCTGCGCCGGGCTACACCTTC.

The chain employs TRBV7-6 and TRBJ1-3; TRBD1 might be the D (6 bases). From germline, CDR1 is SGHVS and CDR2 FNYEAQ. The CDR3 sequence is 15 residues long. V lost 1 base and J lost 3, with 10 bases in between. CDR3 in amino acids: CASSLDQGFGNTIYF. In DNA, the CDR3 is TGTGCCAGCAGCTTAGACCAGGGGTTTGGAAACACCATATATTTT.